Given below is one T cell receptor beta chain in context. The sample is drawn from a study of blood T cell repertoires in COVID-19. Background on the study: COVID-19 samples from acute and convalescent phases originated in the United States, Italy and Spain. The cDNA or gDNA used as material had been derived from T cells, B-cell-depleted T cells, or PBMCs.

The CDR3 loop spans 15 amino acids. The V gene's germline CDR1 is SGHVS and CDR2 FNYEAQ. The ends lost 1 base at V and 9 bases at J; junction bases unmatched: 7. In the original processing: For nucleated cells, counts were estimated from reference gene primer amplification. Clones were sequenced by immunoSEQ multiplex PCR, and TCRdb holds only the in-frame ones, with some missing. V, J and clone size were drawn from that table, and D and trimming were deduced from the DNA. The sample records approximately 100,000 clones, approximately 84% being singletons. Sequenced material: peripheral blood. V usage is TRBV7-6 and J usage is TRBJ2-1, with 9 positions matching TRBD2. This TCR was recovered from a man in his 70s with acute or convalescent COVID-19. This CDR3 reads CASSLVASGTGEQFF. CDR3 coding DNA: TGTGCCAGCAGCTTAGTCGCTAGCGGGACGGGTGAGCAGTTCTTC.